Shown below are 14 T cell receptor beta chains from a single sample sequenced in a study of human T cells and chemical hapten exposure. Time point described: pre-sensitization, week 0. Treatment indicated: therapeutic diphenylcyclopropenone sensitization with weekly scalp DPC. TCRdb analysed the RACE reads with MiXCR anew, one entry per CDR3 protein. The sample consists of 300,000 to 450,000 distinct CDR3 sequences, less than 6.5% of them appearing once. This sample comprised whole blood, obtained in connection with sensitization to the hapten diphenylcyclopropenone (DPC). These receptors all stem from a woman between 45 and 60 years old with alopecia areata. Some clones in this sample may be carry-over from other donors' samples.

This clonotype showed up just a few times. The V gene is TRBV29-1, the J gene TRBJ2-1, with 7 bases identical to TRBD2. The CDR3 sequence is 16 residues long. V shed 0 bases, J shed 5 bases, and the junction held 10 bases outside the gene matches. Germline lookup yields CDR1 SQVTM and CDR2 ANQGSEA. The CDR3, as DNA: TGCAGCGTTGAAGATCGGGAGGCACTTTTTGACAATGAGCAGTTCTTC. Translation gives CSVEDREALFDNEQFF.

This clonotype has more than one count but fewer than ten. The chain's CDR3 is CATSYSTDTQYF. CDR3 bases: TGTGCCACCAGCTACAGCACAGATACGCAGTATTTT. This sequence joins TRBV24-1 and TRBJ2-3; D remains ambiguous. CDR1 is KGHDR, CDR2 SFDVKD, per germline. V was trimmed by 7 bases and J by 0 bases, leaving 4 bases between them. This CDR3 is 12 amino acids long.

This clonotype was detected a few times. The chain is built from TRBV7-2 and TRBJ2-1; possibly TRBD1 or TRBD2 for D (5 bases each). Trimming pared 0 bases from V and 6 bases from J, leaving 15 bases between. The CDR3 length is 16 residues. CDR1 is SGHTA, CDR2 FQGNSA, per germline. CDR3 in DNA: TGTGCCAGCAGCTTAGCGGTGAGGGACCAGGGCAATGAGCAGTTCTTC. Protein: CASSLAVRDQGNEQFF.

There are many counts of this clonotype. V usage is TRBV11-2 and J usage is TRBJ2-5; tentative D call: TRBD2 (5 bases). Trimming took 3 bases from V and 2 from J, leaving 7 bases between them. Per germline, CDR1 SGHAT and CDR2 FQNNGV. The CDR3 runs 13 residues. Here the CDR3 reads CASSLTIQETQYF. The DNA of the CDR3 is TGTGCCAGCAGCTTGACTATTCAAGAGACCCAGTACTTC.

At least ten counts were recorded for this clonotype. The rearrangement uses TRBV6-5 and TRBJ2-3; 9 nucleotides agree with TRBD2. J was trimmed by 7 bases and V by 4 bases; bases with no gene match: 12. The CDR3 runs 16 residues. The germline V gene encodes CDR1 MNHEY and CDR2 SVGAGI. CDR3 DNA sequence: TGTGCCAGCAGTTTTGGTGGTAGCGGGGGTGGAAATACGCAGTATTTT. Its protein product is CASSFGGSGGGNTQYF.

This clonotype has only a few counts. The rearrangement joins TRBV6-5 to TRBJ1-2, with D maybe TRBD1 (6 bases). From germline, CDR1 is MNHEY and CDR2 SVGAGI. Between the trimmed V and J ends, which lost 5 bases and 1 base, there was a span of 8 bases. The CDR3 sequence is 13 residues long. This CDR3 is CASSDRLNYGYTF. CDR3 DNA: TGTGCCAGCAGTGACAGGCTTAACTATGGCTACACCTTC.

The genes are TRBV5-5 and TRBJ1-5; D unresolved. CDR3 size: 17 residues. The V gene's germline CDR1 is SGHKS and CDR2 YYEKEE (reference sequence). Trimming took off 2 bases at V and 6 bases at J, with 21 bases between the two ends. The CDR3 loop reads CASSFIAQGATTQPQHF. CDR3 in DNA: TGTGCCAGCAGCTTTATCGCCCAAGGCGCAACCACTCAGCCCCAGCATTTT.

This clonotype occurred many times. The chain recombines TRBV18 with TRBJ1-2, with 8 nucleotides matching TRBD1. The CDR3 extends over 13 amino acids. Germline V CDR1 and CDR2: KGHSH, LQKENI. Trimming took 3 bases from V and 5 from J; bases not matched to a gene: 2. For the CDR3, the DNA is TGTGCCAGCTCACCGGACAGGGTTTATGGCTACACCTTC. It yields the protein CASSPDRVYGYTF. The full variable domain, in which reference TRBV18 and TRBJ1-2 provide the parts outside the CDR3, is NAGVMQNPRHLVRRRGQEARLRCSPMKGHSHVYWYRQLPEEGLKFMVYLQKENIIDESGMPKERFSAEFPKEGPSILRIQQVVRGDSAAYFCASSPDRVYGYTFGSGTRLTVV.

In its sample, this clonotype was seen many times. The chain's CDR3 is CASSLNRLAGPDTQYF. The CDR3 bases are TGTGCCAGCAGTTTAAATAGACTAGCGGGACCAGATACGCAGTATTTT. The chain is built from TRBV27 and TRBJ2-3, with 11 bases matching TRBD2. Germline values: CDR1 MNHEY, CDR2 SMNVEV (reference sequence). The CDR3 loop spans 16 amino acids. After removal of 2 bases from V and 4 bases from J, the junction contained 5 bases not matched to a gene.

The V gene is TRBV20-1, the J gene TRBJ1-5; 7 nucleotides align to TRBD1. V was clipped by 4 bases and J by 8 bases; unmatched bases: 11. The CDR3 extends over 14 amino acids. Germline-derived CDR1 and CDR2 are DFQATT and SNEGSKA (reference sequence). CDR3 nucleotides: TGCAGTGCTAATCAAGGGGGCCTCTTGGAGCCCCAGCATTTT. Amino acid sequence: CSANQGGLLEPQHF.

This clonotype has a handful of counts. The chain uses TRBV2 and TRBJ1-2; D not certain. With 7 bases removed from V and 5 bases from J, the gap between germline ends came to 8 bases. Looked up from germline, CDR1 is SNHLY and CDR2 is FYNNEI. This CDR3 contains 11 residues. This CDR3 is CASTTSYGYTF. In DNA, the CDR3 is TGTGCCAGCACAACGTCTTATGGCTACACCTTC.

This clonotype was detected ten times or more. J is TRBJ2-7 and V is TRBV12-3 or TRBV12-4, with 9 bases fitting TRBD2. The J segment lost 5 bases and the V segment lost 6 bases, leaving 5 bases of the junction unmatched. The length of the CDR3 is 13 residues. The DNA for the CDR3 is TGTGCCAGCAGCCCCGGACTAGCGAACGAGCAGTACTTC. It is translated as CASSPGLANEQYF.

The rearrangement links TRBV29-1 to TRBJ1-1; possibly TRBD1 for D (6 bases). Germline values: CDR1 SQVTM, CDR2 ANQGSEA. V was cut by 7 bases and J by 0 bases, with 15 bases left in between. The CDR3 length is 14 residues. Here the CDR3 DNA reads TGCAGCGCGGGCGGGAGGGGGGTGAACACTGAAGCTTTCTTT. Its translation is CSAGGRGVNTEAFF.

This chain connects TRBV27 to TRBJ1-6; D remains unclear. The CDR3 has 14 residues. Germline V gene data show CDR1 as MNHEY and CDR2 as SMNVEV (reference sequence). The V and J ends lost 6 bases and 9 bases respectively, with 15 bases between them. The CDR3 protein is CASRSTAIGSPLHF. The CDR3, as DNA: TGTGCCAGCAGGTCGACGGCTATAGGTTCACCCCTCCACTTT.